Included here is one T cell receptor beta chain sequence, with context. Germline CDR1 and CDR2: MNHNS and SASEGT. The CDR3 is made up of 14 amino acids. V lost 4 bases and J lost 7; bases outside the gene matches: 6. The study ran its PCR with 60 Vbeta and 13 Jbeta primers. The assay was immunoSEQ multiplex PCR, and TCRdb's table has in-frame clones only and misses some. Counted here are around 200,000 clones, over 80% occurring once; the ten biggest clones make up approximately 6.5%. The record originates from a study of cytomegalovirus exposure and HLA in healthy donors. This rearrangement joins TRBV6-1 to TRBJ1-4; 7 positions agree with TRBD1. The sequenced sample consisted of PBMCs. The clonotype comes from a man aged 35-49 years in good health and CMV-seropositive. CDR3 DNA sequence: TGTGCCAGCAGTGTCAAACAGGGGAGTGAAAAACTGTTTTTT. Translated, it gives CASSVKQGSEKLFF.